These T cell receptor beta chains were read from a single sample in a study of T cells after yellow fever vaccination. One entry per CDR3 protein results from TCRdb running MiXCR on the 5' RACE reads. The repertoire holds around 530,000 distinct CDR3 sequences, with 17% as singletons. The source material was PBMCs, sampled 4 to 5 days after the first yellow fever vaccination. Source of these receptors: a man between 18 and 35 years old who received the YFV17D yellow fever vaccine. The CDR3 runs from the conserved cysteine through the conserved F or W. The order of the fields is V gene, D gene, clone size, J gene, CDR3 protein. D genes are given only for firm matches. A clone size is listed for some rows: how often the clone was seen (once, few, many), or a class if it is expanded.

TRBV10-3	.	.	TRBJ2-6	CANRESGANVLTF
TRBV7-3	.	few	TRBJ2-3	CASSLQSGADTQYF
TRBV24-1	.	few	TRBJ1-1	CATSDSAGGNTEAFF
TRBV3-1	.	.	TRBJ1-6	CASSQGQYNSPLHF
TRBV7-3	TRBD2	.	TRBJ2-3	CASSLMPSGGDTQYF
TRBV9	.	.	TRBJ1-4	CASSGPGVREKLFF
TRBV30	TRBD2	.	TRBJ2-7	CACQRGGSSYEQYF
TRBV9	TRBD2	few	TRBJ2-2	CASSVVFGTRVNTGELFF
TRBV20-1	.	few	TRBJ1-1	CSARGIGFPEAFF
TRBV13	TRBD1	.	TRBJ2-7	CASSFLGQEYEQYF
TRBV7-6	.	.	TRBJ2-7	CASSLASRGDEQYF
TRBV12-3/TRBV12-4	.	.	TRBJ1-2	CATISGGRGYTF
TRBV6-1	.	.	TRBJ2-4	CASRGVGAAKNIQYF
TRBV12-3/TRBV12-4	TRBD2	many	TRBJ2-7	CASSTGTSFYEQYF
TRBV3-1	TRBD1	few	TRBJ2-5	CASSQERRTGAADDNQETQYF
TRBV10-3	.	few	TRBJ2-7	CAISVSRFYEQYF
TRBV7-2	TRBD1	few	TRBJ2-5	CASSFLPQGAGETQYF
TRBV7-2	TRBD1	.	TRBJ2-3	CASRPTGGHTQYF
TRBV7-2	.	few	TRBJ1-2	CASSSPTSGYGYTF
TRBV9	.	few	TRBJ1-2	CASSVEAAFNNYGYTF
TRBV7-9	.	.	TRBJ2-1	CASSLSRLEARNEQFF
TRBV29-1	.	many	TRBJ2-3	CSADDGADTQYF
TRBV12-3/TRBV12-4	TRBD2	few	TRBJ2-1	CASSLPGAGYNEQFF
TRBV7-9	.	.	TRBJ1-1	CASRLRLNTEAFF
TRBV4-2	.	few	TRBJ2-1	CASSQEPDRSSYNEQFF
TRBV21-1	.	.	TRBJ1-3	CASSDRDRGLWWPGNTIYF
TRBV6-2/TRBV6-3	TRBD2	few	TRBJ2-1	CASSYGTKQNLNNEQFF
TRBV7-9	.	few	TRBJ2-3	CARQAIRGTDTQYF
TRBV18	TRBD1	.	TRBJ1-2	CASSPLAGTGAYGYTF
TRBV20-1	TRBD2	few	TRBJ2-3	CSAPIEGRGADTQYF
TRBV6-2/TRBV6-3	.	few	TRBJ1-2	CASSHPEKGGDYGYTF
TRBV11-2	.	few	TRBJ1-1	CASSALQGEAFF
TRBV20-1	TRBD1	few	TRBJ1-6	CSARTGKENSPLHF
TRBV7-2	TRBD2	.	TRBJ2-3	CASSFRRLRGADTQYF
TRBV28	.	many	TRBJ2-1	CASSTGAYNEQFF
TRBV20-1	.	.	TRBJ1-5	CSARDSSNRDQPQHF
TRBV2	TRBD2	.	TRBJ2-1	CASRRTSGGFYNEQFF
TRBV12-3/TRBV12-4	.	few	TRBJ1-1	CASRRGAMNTEAFF
TRBV27	TRBD1	.	TRBJ1-2	CASSARPGGSGYTF
TRBV5-1	.	.	TRBJ1-2	CASSLRGGDTTNYGYTF
TRBV19	.	.	TRBJ2-2	CASSPSGAFTGELFF
TRBV4-3	.	many	TRBJ1-1	CASSQEGRATEAFF
TRBV6-1	.	few	TRBJ2-3	CASRSPPYTDTQYF
TRBV6-5	.	many	TRBJ2-7	CASSYSPGGEQYF
TRBV4-3	.	.	TRBJ1-2	CASSPGDRGYTF
TRBV20-1	TRBD2	.	TRBJ2-1	CSASKASGAIGEQFF
TRBV29-1	TRBD2	.	TRBJ2-2	CSALSAGGPNTGELFF